Sequencing of this T cell receptor (beta chain) was carried out in a study of blood T cell repertoires in COVID-19. Study context: There were acute and convalescent COVID-19 samples, and they came from the United States, Italy and Spain. The cDNA or gDNA used as material had been derived from T cells, B-cell-depleted T cells, or PBMCs.

Under the authors' procedure: How many nucleated cells were present was estimated from reference gene primer amplification. The assay was immunoSEQ multiplex PCR, and TCRdb's table has in-frame clones only and misses some. That table is the source of V, J and clone size, and D and trimming were worked out from the DNA. The table lists about 260,000 clones, 88% of them singletons. Seattle's enrolled individuals joined amid active infection and were then monitored longitudinally. The CDR3 loop spans 11 amino acids. The J segment lost 9 bases and the V segment lost 4 bases, leaving 2 bases of the junction unmatched. The V gene's germline CDR1 is LGHDT and CDR2 YNNKEL (reference sequence).

The receptor's source is a woman in her seventies with COVID-19, enrolled during active disease. Sequencing was done on a sample of peripheral blood. This rearrangement joins TRBV3-1 (or the pseudogene TRBV3-2) to TRBJ2-5; 7 nucleotides match TRBD2. The chain's CDR3 is CASSRSGAQYF. In DNA form, the CDR3 reads TGTGCCAGCAGCCGAAGCGGGGCCCAGTACTTC.